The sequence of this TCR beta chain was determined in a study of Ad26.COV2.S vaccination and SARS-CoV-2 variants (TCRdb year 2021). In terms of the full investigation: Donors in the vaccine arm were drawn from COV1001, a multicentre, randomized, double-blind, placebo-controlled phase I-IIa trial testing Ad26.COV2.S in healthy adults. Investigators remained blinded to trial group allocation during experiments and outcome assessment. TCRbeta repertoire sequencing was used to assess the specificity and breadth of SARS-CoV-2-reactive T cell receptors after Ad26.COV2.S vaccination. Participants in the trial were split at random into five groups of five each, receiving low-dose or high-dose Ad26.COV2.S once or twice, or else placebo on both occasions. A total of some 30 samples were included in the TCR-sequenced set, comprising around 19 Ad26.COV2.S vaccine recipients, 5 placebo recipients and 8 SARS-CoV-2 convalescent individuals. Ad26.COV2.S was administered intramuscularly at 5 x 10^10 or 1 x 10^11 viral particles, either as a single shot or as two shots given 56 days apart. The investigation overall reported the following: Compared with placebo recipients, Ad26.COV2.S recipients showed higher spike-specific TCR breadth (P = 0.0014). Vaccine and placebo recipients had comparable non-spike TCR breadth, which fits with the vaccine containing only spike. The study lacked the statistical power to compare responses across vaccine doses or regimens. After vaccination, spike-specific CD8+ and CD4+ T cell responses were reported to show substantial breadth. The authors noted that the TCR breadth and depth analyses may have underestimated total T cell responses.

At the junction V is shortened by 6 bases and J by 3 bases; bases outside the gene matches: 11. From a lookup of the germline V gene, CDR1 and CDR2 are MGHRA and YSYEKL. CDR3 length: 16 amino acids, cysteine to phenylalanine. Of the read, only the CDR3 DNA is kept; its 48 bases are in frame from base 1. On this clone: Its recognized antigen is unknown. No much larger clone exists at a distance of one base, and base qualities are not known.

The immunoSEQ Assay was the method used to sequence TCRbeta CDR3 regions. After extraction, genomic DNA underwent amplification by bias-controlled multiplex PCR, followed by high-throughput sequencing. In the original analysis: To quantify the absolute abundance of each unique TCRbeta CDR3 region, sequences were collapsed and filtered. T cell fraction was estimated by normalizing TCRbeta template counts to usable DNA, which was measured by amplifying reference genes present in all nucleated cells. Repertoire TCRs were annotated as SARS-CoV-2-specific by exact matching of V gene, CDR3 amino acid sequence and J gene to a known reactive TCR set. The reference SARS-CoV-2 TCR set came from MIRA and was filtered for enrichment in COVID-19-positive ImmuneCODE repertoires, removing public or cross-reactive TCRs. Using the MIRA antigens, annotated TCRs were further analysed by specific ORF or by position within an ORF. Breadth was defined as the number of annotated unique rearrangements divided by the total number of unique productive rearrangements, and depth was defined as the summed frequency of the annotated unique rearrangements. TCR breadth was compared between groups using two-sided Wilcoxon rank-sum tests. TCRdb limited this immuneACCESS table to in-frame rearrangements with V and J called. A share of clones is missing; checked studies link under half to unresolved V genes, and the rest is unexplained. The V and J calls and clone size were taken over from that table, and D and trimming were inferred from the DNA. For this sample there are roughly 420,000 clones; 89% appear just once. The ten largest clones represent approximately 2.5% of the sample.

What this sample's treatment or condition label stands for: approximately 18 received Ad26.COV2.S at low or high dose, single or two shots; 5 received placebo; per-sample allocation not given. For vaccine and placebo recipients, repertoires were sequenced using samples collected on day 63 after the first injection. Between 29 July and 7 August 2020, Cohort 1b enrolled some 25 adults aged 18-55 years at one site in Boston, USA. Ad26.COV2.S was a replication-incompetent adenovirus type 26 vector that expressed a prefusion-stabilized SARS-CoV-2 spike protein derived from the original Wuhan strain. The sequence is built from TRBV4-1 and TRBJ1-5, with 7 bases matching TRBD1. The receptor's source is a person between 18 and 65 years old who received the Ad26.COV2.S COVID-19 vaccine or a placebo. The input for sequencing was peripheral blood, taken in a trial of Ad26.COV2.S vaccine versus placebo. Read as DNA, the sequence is TGCGCCAGCAGAGGAACCACGGGACAGATCAATCAGCCCCAGCATTTT. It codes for CASRGTTGQINQPQHF.